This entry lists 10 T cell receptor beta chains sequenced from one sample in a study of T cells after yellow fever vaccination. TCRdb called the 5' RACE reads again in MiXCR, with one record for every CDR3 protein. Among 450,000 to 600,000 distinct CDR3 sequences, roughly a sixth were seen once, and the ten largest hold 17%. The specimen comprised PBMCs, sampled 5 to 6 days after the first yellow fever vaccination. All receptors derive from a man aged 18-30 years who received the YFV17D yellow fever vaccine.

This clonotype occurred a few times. CDR3 sequence reads: CASSFDSSDTQYF. The CDR3 coding sequence is TGTGCCAGCAGCTTTGACAGCTCAGATACGCAGTATTTT. V is TRBV7-9 and J is TRBJ2-3; D may be TRBD1 (5 bases). Germline V lookup: CDR1 SEHNR, CDR2 FQNEAQ (reference sequence). The CDR3 length is 13 residues. V lost 3 bases, J lost 4 bases, and 8 bases lay in between.

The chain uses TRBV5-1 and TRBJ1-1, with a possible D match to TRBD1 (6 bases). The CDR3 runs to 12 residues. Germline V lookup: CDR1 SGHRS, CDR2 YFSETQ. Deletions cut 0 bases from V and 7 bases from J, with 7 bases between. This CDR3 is CASSLEGGEAFF. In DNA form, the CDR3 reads TGCGCCAGCAGCTTGGAAGGGGGTGAAGCTTTCTTT.

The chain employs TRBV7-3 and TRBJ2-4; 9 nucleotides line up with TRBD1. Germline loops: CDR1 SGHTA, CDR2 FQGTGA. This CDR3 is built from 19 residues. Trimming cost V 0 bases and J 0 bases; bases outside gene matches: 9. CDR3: CASSLTLGQGRGAKNIQYF. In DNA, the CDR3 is TGTGCCAGCAGCTTAACGTTAGGACAGGGGAGGGGAGCCAAAAACATTCAGTACTTC.

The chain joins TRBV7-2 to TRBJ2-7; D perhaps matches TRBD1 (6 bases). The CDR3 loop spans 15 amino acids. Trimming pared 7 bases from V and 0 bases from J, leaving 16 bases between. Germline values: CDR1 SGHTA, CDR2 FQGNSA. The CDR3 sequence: CASIYHRVASYEQYF. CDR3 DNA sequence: TGTGCCAGCATCTACCACAGGGTCGCCTCCTACGAGCAGTACTTC.

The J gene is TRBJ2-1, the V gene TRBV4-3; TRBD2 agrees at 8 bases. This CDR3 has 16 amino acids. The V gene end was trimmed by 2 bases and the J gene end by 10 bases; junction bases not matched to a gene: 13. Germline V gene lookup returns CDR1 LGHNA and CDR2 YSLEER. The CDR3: CASSQFIGGAGEEQFF. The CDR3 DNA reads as TGCGCCAGCAGCCAATTTATCGGGGGGGCGGGAGAGGAGCAGTTCTTC.

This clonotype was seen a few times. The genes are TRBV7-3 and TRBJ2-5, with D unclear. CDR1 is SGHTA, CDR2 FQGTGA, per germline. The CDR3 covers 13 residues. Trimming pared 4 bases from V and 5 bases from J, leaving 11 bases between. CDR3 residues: CASSYGDRETQYF. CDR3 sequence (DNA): TGTGCCAGCAGCTACGGAGACCGCGAGACCCAGTACTTC.

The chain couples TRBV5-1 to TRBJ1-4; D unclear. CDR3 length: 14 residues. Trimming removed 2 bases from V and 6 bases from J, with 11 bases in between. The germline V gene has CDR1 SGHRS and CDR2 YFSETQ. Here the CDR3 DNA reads TGCGCCAGCAGCTTACTAGGATCCGATGAAAAACTGTTTTTT. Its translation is CASSLLGSDEKLFF.

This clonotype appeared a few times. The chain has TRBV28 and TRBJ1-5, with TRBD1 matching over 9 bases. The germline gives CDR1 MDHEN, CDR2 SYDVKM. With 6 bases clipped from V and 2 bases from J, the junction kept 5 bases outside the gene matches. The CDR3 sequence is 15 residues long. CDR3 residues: CASRWGQGGNQPQHF. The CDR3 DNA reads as TGTGCCAGCAGGTGGGGACAGGGCGGCAATCAGCCCCAGCATTTT. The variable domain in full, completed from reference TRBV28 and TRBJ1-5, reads DVKVTQSSRYLVKRTGEKVFLECVQDMDHENMFWYRQDPGLGLRLIYFSYDVKMKEKGDIPEGYSVSREKKERFSLILESASTNQTSMYLCASRWGQGGNQPQHFGDGTRLSIL.

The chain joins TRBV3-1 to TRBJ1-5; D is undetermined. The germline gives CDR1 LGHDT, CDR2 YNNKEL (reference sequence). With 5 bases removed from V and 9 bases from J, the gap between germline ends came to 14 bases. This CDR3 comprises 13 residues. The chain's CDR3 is CASSNQEAGPQHF. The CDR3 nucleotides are TGTGCCAGCAGCAACCAGGAGGCCGGGCCCCAGCATTTT.

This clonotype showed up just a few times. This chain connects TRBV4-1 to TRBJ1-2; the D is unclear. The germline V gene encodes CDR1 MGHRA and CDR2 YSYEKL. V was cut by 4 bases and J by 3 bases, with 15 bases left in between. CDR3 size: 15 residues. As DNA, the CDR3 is TGCGCCAGCAGCCTATACATGGAGGTGGACTATGGCTACACCTTC. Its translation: CASSLYMEVDYGYTF.